The 6 T cell receptor beta chains in this list originate from one sample, sequenced in a study of shared clonotypes between healthy human individuals. Profiling relied on immunoSEQ multiplex PCR, and the TCRdb table lists in-frame clones only, not all of them. The profile covers about a million clones, with 60% to 80% appearing a single time and 0.85% to 1% taken by the ten largest. Sequencing used memory CD4+ T cells from PBMCs. Sample subset: CD45RA-negative fraction. The receptors were gathered from a man between 18 and 29 years old in good health. Some clones in this sample may be carry-over from other donors' samples.

This clone showed up just once. V usage is TRBV7-2 and J usage is TRBJ2-2, with TRBD2 matching over 10 bases. The CDR3 has 15 amino acids. Germline loops: CDR1 SGHTA, CDR2 FQGNSA. Unmatched junction bases numbered 2, after V lost 3 bases and J lost 4 bases. In DNA, the CDR3 is TGTGCCAGCAGCTTTAGCGGGAGGTTCACCGGGGAGCTGTTTTTT. Translation: CASSFSGRFTGELFF.

This chain uses TRBV9 with TRBJ2-1; no clear D. The length of the CDR3 is 12 residues. Per the germline V gene, CDR1 is SGDLS and CDR2 is YYNGEE. V lost 6 bases to trimming and J lost 0 bases, with 4 bases between them. The CDR3 nucleotides read TGTGCCAGCAAGGGCTCCTACAATGAGCAGTTCTTC. The encoded protein is CASKGSYNEQFF.

This clone appeared a few times. The genes are TRBV7-2 and TRBJ2-7, with 7 bases identical to TRBD1. Looked up from germline, CDR1 is SGHTA and CDR2 is FQGNSA. The CDR3 length is 14 residues. V shed 3 bases, J shed 3 bases, and the junction held 5 bases outside the gene matches. The CDR3 DNA reads TGTGCCAGCAGCTTTCTCCGGGACAGCTACGAGCAGTACTTC. Translating gives CASSFLRDSYEQYF.

This chain joins TRBV7-8 and TRBJ2-2; no firm D call. The CDR3 is made up of 11 amino acids. From germline, CDR1 is SGHVS and CDR2 FQNEAQ. Trimming cost V 4 bases and J 4 bases, with 1 base left between them. The CDR3 nucleotides are TGTGCCAGCAGCTCCACCGGGGAGCTGTTTTTT. Protein product: CASSSTGELFF.

CDR3 coding DNA: TGTGCCAGCAGTGAAGTGGGGACTACACAAGAGACCCAGTACTTC. It encodes CASSEVGTTQETQYF. The chain is built from TRBV2 and TRBJ2-5, with TRBD2 identical over 7 bases. The J segment lost 2 bases and the V segment lost 1 base, leaving 4 bases of the junction unmatched. There are 15 residues in the CDR3. The germline V gene encodes CDR1 SNHLY and CDR2 FYNNEI.

This clone was detected only once. The rearrangement links TRBV29-1 to TRBJ1-1; possibly TRBD1 for D (5 bases). CDR1 is SQVTM and CDR2 is ANQGSEA in the germline V gene. This CDR3 spans 15 amino acids. Between the trimmed V and J ends, which lost 6 bases and 0 bases, there was a span of 17 bases. CDR3 loop: CSVRGGTNMNTEAFF. The CDR3 region has the DNA TGCAGCGTCCGTGGAGGGACGAACATGAACACTGAAGCTTTCTTT.